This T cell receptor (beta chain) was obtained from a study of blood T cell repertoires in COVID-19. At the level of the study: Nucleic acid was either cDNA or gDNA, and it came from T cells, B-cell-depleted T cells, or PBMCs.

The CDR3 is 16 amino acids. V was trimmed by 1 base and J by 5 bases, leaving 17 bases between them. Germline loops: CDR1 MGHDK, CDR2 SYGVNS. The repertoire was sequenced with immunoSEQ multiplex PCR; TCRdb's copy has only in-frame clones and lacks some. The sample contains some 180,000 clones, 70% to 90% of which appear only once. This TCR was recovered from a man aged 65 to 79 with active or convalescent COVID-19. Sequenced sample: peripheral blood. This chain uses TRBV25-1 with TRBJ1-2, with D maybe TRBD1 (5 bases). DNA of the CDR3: TGTGCCAGCAGTGAATCGAATCTCCCCAGGGCGTATGGCTACACCTTC. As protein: CASSESNLPRAYGYTF.